The source of this T cell receptor beta chain is a study of identifying expanded T cells in peripheral blood. The method was immunoSEQ multiplex PCR; TCRdb's version includes in-frame clones alone and lacks a portion of them. The repertoire has about 78,000 clones, around four fifths of them found once; the top ten carry around 18%. Looked up from germline, CDR1 is MNHEY and CDR2 is SMNVEV (reference sequence). The ends lost 5 bases at V and 7 bases at J; junction bases unmatched: 6. The CDR3 sequence is 13 residues long. This TCR was sampled from a person aged 18 to 75 in good health. The sample taken for sequencing was blood. J is TRBJ1-2 and V is TRBV27; 8 bases agree with TRBD1. DNA for the CDR3: TGTGCCAGCAGTCCTGGACAGGGACGTGGCTACACCTTC. It is translated as CASSPGQGRGYTF.